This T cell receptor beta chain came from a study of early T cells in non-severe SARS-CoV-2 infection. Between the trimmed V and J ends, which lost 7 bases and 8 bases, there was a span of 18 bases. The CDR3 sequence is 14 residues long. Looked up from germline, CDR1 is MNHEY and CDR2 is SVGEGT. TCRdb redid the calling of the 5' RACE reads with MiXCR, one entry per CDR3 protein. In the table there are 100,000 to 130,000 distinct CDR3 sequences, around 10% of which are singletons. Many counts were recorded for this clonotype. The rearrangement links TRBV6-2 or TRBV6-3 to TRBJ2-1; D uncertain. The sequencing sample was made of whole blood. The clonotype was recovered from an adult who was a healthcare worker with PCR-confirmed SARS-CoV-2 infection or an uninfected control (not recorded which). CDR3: CASMRALGGDEQFF. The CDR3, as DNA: TGTGCCAGCATGAGAGCCCTCGGTGGCGATGAGCAGTTCTTC.